This TCR beta chain was identified in a study of T cell responses to AZD1222 COVID-19 vaccine. Study as a whole: Pooling was applied to second doses at about 4 or about 12 weeks. Broader study findings: Just a handful of AZD1222 recipients were seropositive at baseline. At 160-218 and 743-854, vaccine-associated CD4 TCRs were dominant, and they spanned spike. White British donors predominated, females outnumbered males, and clonal diversity was possibly underestimated.

Here immunoSEQ multiplex PCR was the method, and the copy in TCRdb shows in-frame clones only, minus some. The profile shows fewer than 30,000 clones, around 78% of them singletons. Looked up from germline, CDR1 is SQVTM and CDR2 is ANQGSEA. The CDR3 covers 14 residues. V was pared by 4 bases and J by 0 bases, with 12 bases between. Comment on this clone: Its antigen is currently unknown.

This specimen was peripheral blood, taken on day 0 of AZD1222 vaccination. The sequence came from an adult in good health. This chain links TRBV29-1 with TRBJ1-2; D might be TRBD1 (5 bases). The CDR3, as DNA: TGCAGCGTTGCCCGGGACGGAGCTAACTATGGCTACACCTTC. Translation gives CSVARDGANYGYTF.